This T cell receptor beta chain was identified in a study of cytomegalovirus exposure and HLA in healthy donors. The CDR3 sequence is 13 residues long. Germline CDR1 is SGHNT and CDR2 is YENEEA. V lost 6 bases to trimming and J lost 7 bases; unmatched junction nucleotides: 8. Both 60 Vbeta primers and 13 Jbeta primers went into the PCR. The assay was immunoSEQ multiplex PCR, and TCRdb's table has in-frame clones only and misses some. The sample records tens of thousands of clones, over 65% being singletons. The TCR sequence derives from a man in his fifties or sixties in good health and CMV-seropositive. Sequenced sample: PBMCs. The genes are TRBV11-3 and TRBJ2-7; 8 bases are a match to TRBD1. CDR3 in DNA: TGTGCCAGCAGGGGGACAGGAGGTGGTGAGCAGTACTTC. This sequence encodes CASRGTGGGEQYF.